This T cell receptor (beta chain) was obtained from a study of beta chain features in type 1 diabetes. Study-wide points: Any PCR bias toward short templates would affect both groups alike. Reduced insertions and increased deletions marked VDJ junctions in type 1 diabetes patients. In all four CD4+ subsets, TCRB CDR3 length was significantly, moderately reduced in type 1 diabetes.

This clone is a singleton in its sample. Its matching antigen is unknown. Investigators reverse transcribed all isolated RNA, so they sequenced expressed TCRB transcripts. Measured with immunoSEQ multiplex PCR; TCRdb has only the in-frame clones, and not every one. Here the sample spans hundreds of thousands of clones, roughly 16% being singletons. V lost 3 bases and J 1 base, leaving 8 bases between the germline ends. The CDR3 consists of 14 residues. Germline-derived CDR1 and CDR2 are SGHRS and YFSETQ. Sorting based on CD45RO/CCR7/CD25/CD127/CD95/CD27 separated CD4+ naive, central memory, regulatory and stem cell-like memory cells.

The sample comprised naive CD4+ T cells from blood. This sequence originates from a man aged 18 to 35 in good health. This chain uses TRBV5-1 with TRBJ2-1, with D perhaps matching TRBD2 (5 bases). CDR3 DNA sequence: TGCGCCAGCAGCTCTAGCCCATCCTACAATGAGCAGTTCTTC. Protein product: CASSSSPSYNEQFF.